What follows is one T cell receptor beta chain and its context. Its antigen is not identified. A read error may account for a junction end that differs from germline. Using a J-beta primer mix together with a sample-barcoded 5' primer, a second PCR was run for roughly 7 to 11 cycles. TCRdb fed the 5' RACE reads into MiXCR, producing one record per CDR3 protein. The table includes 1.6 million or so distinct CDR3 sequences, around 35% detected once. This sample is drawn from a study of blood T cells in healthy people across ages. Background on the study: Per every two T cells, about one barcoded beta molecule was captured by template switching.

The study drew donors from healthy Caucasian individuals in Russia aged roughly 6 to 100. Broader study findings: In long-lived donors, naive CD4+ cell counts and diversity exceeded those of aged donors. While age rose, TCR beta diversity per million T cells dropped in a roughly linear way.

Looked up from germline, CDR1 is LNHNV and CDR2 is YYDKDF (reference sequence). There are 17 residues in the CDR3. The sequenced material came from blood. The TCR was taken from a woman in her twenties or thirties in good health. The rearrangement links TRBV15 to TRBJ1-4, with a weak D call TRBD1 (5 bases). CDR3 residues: CATSGDQLGGVNEKLFF. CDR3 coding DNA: TGTGCCACCAGCGGAGATCAGTTAGGAGGGGTTAATGAAAAACTGTTTTTT.